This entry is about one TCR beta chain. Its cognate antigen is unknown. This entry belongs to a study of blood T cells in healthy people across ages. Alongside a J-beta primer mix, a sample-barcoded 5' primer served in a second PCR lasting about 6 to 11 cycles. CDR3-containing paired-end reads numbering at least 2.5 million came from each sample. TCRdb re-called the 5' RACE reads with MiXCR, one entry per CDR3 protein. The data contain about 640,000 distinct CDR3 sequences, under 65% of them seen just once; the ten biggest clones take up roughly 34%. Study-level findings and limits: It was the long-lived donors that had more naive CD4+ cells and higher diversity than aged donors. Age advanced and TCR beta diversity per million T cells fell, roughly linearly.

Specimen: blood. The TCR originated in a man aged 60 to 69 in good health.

For the CDR3, the DNA is TGTGCCAGCTCTGGCCCCCGTCTGGCGGGGGGGATGGAAGAGACCCAGTACTTC. Its protein is CASSGPRLAGGMEETQYF. V usage is TRBV5-6 and J usage is TRBJ2-5; 9 bases map to TRBD2. Trimming took 7 bases from V and 3 from J; bases not matched to a gene: 19. The germline gives CDR1 SGHDT, CDR2 YYEEEE. This CDR3 has 18 residues.